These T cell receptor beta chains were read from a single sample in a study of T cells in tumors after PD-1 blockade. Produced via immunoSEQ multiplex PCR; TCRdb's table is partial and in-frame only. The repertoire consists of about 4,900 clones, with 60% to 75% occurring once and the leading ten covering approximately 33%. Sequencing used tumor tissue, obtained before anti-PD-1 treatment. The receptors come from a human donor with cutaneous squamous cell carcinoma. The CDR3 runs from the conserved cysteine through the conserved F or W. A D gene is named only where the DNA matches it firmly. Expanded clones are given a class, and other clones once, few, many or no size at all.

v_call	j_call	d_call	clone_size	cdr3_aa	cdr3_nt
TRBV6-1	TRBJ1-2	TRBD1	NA	CASSALGTVTNYGYTF	TGTGCCAGCAGTGCTCTAGGGACAGTTACTAACTATGGCTACACCTTC
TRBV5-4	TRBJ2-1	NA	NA	CASSLDTYNEQFF	TGTGCCAGCAGCTTAGACACCTACAATGAGCAGTTCTTC
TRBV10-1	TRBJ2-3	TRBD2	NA	CASSGRRGGTDTQYF	TGCGCCAGCAGTGGAAGGCGGGGGGGCACAGATACGCAGTATTTT
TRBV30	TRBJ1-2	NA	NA	CASDRRRGYTF	TGTGCCAGCGACAGGCGACGGGGCTACACCTTC
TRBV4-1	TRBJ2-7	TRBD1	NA	CASSPARTGVNEQYF	TGCGCCAGCAGCCCCGCAAGGACAGGTGTCAACGAGCAGTACTTC
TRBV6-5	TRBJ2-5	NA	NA	CASSYSAAYQETQYF	TGTGCCAGCAGTTACTCGGCAGCTTACCAAGAGACCCAGTACTTC
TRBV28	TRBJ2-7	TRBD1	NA	CASSQEGTALGEQYF	TGTGCCAGCAGCCAAGAAGGGACAGCCCTTGGAGAGCAGTACTTC
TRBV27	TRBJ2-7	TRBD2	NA	CASRPGTNTYEQYF	TGTGCCAGCAGGCCCGGGACTAATACCTACGAGCAGTACTTC
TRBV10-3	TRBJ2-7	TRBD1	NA	CAISEETGYTYEQYF	TGTGCCATCAGTGAAGAGACAGGGTATACCTACGAGCAGTACTTC
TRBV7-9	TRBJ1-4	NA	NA	CASSLDGGTNEKLFF	TGTGCCAGCAGCCTCGATGGGGGTACTAATGAAAAACTGTTTTTT
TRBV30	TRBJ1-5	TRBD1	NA	CACTQGARSNQPQHF	TGTGCCTGTACACAGGGGGCGCGGAGCAATCAGCCCCAGCATTTT
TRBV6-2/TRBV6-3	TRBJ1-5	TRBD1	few	CASSWTGGIQPQHF	TGTGCCAGCAGTTGGACAGGAGGGATTCAGCCCCAGCATTTT
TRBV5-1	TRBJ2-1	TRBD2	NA	CASSSSGGDHEQFF	TGCGCCAGCAGCTCTAGCGGGGGGGATCATGAGCAGTTCTTC
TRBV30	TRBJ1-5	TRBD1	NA	CAWTTGTGVGNQPQHF	TGTGCCTGGACAACCGGGACAGGGGTGGGCAATCAGCCCCAGCATTTT
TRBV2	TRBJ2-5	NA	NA	CASRLQETQYF	TGTGCCAGCAGGCTTCAAGAGACCCAGTACTTC
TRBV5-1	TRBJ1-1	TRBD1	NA	CASSSYRDRSTEAFF	TGCGCCAGCAGCTCATACCGGGACAGAAGCACTGAAGCTTTCTTT
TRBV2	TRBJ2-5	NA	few	CASTPGRGAETQYF	TGTGCCAGCACCCCTGGAAGGGGGGCAGAGACCCAGTACTTC
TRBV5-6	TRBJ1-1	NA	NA	CASSPTHGLNTEAFF	TGTGCCAGCAGCCCGACACATGGACTAAACACTGAAGCTTTCTTT
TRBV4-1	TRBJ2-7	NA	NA	CASSHLQGTLNSPYEQYF	TGCGCCAGCAGCCACCTACAGGGTACACTAAATTCTCCCTACGAGCAGTACTTC
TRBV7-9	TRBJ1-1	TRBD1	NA	CASSLGTGMKTEAFF	TGTGCCAGCAGCTTAGGGACAGGGATGAAGACTGAAGCTTTCTTT
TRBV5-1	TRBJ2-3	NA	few	CASSLAVGLSTDTQYF	TGCGCCAGCAGCTTAGCTGTGGGGCTAAGCACAGATACGCAGTATTTT
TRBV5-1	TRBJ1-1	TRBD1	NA	CASSDGQGGNTEAFF	TGCGCCAGCAGCGATGGACAGGGGGGGAACACTGAAGCTTTCTTT
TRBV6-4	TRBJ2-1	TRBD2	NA	CASSTSGGAGNEQFF	TGTGCCAGCAGTACCAGCGGGGGGGCTGGCAATGAGCAGTTCTTC
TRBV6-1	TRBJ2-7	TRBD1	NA	CASSEDRGRGEQYF	TGTGCCAGCAGTGAGGACAGGGGCCGGGGCGAGCAGTACTTC
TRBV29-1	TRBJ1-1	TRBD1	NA	CSVPPGQGVRSLETEAFF	TGCAGCGTTCCACCGGGACAGGGTGTCAGAAGCCTTGAGACTGAAGCTTTCTTT
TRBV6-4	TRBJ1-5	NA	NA	CASSDSEGGVNQPQHF	TGTGCCAGCAGTGACTCGGAGGGGGGCGTGAATCAGCCCCAGCATTTT
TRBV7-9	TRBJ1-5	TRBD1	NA	CASSPGQANQPQHF	TGTGCCAGCAGCCCCGGACAGGCTAATCAGCCCCAGCATTTT
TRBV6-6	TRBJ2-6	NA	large	CACREGGVLTF	TGTGCCTGCCGGGAAGGGGGGGTCCTGACTTTC
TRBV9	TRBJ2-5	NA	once	CASSFTDGEETQYF	TGTGCCAGCAGCTTTACCGACGGTGAAGAGACCCAGTACTTC
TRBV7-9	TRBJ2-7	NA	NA	CASSLSTSSYEQYF	TGTGCCAGCAGCTTATCCACCAGCTCCTACGAGCAGTACTTC
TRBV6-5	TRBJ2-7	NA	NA	CATRKGLEQYF	TGTGCCACCAGGAAGGGCCTCGAGCAGTACTTC
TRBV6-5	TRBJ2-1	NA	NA	CASSNLFLDEQFF	TGTGCCAGCAGTAACTTGTTCCTCGATGAGCAGTTCTTC
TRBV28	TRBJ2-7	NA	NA	CASSKGGPYEQYF	TGTGCCAGCAGTAAGGGGGGGCCCTACGAGCAGTACTTC
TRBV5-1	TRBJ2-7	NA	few	CASSVLPGDSYEQYF	TGCGCCAGCAGCGTGCTGCCAGGTGATAGTTACGAGCAGTACTTC
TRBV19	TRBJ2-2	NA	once	CASSIRVDTGELFF	TGTGCCAGTAGTATCCGGGTGGACACCGGGGAGCTGTTTTTT
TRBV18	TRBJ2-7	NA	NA	CASSRDDSYEQYF	TGTGCCAGCTCACGGGACGACTCCTACGAGCAGTACTTC
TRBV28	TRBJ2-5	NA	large	CASSLPGAETQYF	TGTGCCAGCAGTTTACCGGGGGCGGAGACCCAGTACTTC
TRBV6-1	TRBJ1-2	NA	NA	CASSENGPRYTF	TGTGCCAGCAGTGAAAACGGGCCGCGCTACACCTTC
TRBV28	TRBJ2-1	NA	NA	CASIQGTGEQFF	TGTGCCAGCATACAGGGAACTGGTGAGCAGTTCTTC
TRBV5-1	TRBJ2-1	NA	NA	CASSETGYDNEQFF	TGCGCCAGCAGCGAAACAGGGTATGATAATGAGCAGTTCTTC
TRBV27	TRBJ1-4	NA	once	CASSFRGANEKLFF	TGTGCCAGCAGTTTCAGAGGGGCTAATGAAAAACTGTTTTTT
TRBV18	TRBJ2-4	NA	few	CASSTLGAKNIQYF	TGTGCCAGCTCCACATTGGGGGCCAAAAACATTCAGTACTTC
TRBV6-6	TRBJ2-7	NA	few	CASVQGFSYEQYF	TGTGCCAGCGTTCAGGGGTTTTCCTACGAGCAGTACTTC
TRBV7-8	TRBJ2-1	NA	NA	CASSLAGQGGAYNEQFF	TGTGCCAGCAGCTTAGCGGGGCAGGGGGGCGCCTACAATGAGCAGTTCTTC
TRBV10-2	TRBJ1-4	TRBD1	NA	CASTQGAREKLFF	TGCGCCAGCACTCAGGGGGCGCGGGAAAAACTGTTTTTT
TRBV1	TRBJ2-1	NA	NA	CTSSQEGRRTGDNEQFF	TGCACCAGCAGCCAAGAAGGCCGGAGGACAGGGGACAATGAGCAGTTCTTC
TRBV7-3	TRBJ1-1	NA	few	CASSLWVRGEAFF	TGTGCCAGCAGCTTATGGGTTCGGGGTGAAGCTTTCTTT
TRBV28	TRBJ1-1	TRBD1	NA	CASRTATGDTEAFF	TGTGCCAGCAGGACTGCGACAGGGGACACTGAAGCTTTCTTT
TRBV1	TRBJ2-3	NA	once	CTSSHWRELWTQYF	TGCACCAGCAGCCACTGGCGGGAATTATGGACGCAGTATTTT
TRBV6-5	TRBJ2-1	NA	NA	CASTGWYEQFF	TGTGCCAGCACTGGATGGTATGAGCAGTTCTTC
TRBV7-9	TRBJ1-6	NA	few	CASSPSDRPNSPLHF	TGTGCCAGCAGCCCCTCGGACAGACCTAATTCACCCCTCCACTTT
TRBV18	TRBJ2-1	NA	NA	CASSPSRDPSYNEQFF	TGTGCCAGCTCACCGTCGAGGGACCCCTCCTACAATGAGCAGTTCTTC
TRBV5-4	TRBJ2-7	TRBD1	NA	CASSSGQGEYEQYF	TGTGCCAGCAGCTCCGGACAGGGGGAATACGAGCAGTACTTC
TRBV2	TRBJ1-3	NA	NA	CASRERDGVTGNTIYF	TGTGCCAGCAGAGAGAGGGACGGAGTGACTGGAAACACCATATATTTT
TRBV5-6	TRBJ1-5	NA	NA	CASSIGHSNQPQHF	TGTGCCAGCAGCATCGGGCATAGCAATCAGCCCCAGCATTTT
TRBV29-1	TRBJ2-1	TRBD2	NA	CSASLAGSLSEQFF	TGCAGTGCTTCACTAGCGGGGTCCCTAAGTGAGCAGTTCTTC
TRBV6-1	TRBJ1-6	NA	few	CASTVGRNNSPLHF	TGTGCCAGCACTGTAGGACGGAATAATTCACCCCTCCACTTT
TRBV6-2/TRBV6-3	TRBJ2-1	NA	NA	CASSYGGISYNEQFF	TGTGCCAGCAGTTACGGGGGCATCTCCTACAATGAGCAGTTCTTC